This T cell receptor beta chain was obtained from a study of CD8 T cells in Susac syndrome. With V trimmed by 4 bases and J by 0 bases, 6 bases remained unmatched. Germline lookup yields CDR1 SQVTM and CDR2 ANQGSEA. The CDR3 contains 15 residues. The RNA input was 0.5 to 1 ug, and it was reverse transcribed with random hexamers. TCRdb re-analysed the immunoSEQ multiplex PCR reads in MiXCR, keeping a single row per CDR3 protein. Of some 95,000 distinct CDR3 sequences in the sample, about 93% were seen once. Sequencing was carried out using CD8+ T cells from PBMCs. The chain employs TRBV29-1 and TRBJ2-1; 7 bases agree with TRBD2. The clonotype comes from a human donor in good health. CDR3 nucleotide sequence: TGCAGCGTTGTGTTGCTAGCGGACTCCTACAATGAGCAGTTCTTC. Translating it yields CSVVLLADSYNEQFF.